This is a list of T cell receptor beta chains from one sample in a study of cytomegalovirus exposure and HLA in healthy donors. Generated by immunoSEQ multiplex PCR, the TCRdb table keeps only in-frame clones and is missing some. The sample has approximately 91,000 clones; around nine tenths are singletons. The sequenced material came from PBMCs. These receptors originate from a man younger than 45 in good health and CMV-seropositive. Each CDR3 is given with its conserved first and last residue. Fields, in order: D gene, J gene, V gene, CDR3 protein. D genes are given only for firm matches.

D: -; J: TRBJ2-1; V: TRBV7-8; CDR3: CASSLARGSGPSSYNEQFF
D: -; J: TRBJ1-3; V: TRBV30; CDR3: CAWNLEGALGNTIYF
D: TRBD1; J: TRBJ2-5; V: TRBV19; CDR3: CASSIAPGQEFQETQYF
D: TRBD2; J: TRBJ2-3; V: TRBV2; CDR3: CASGPSGRAMGADTQYF
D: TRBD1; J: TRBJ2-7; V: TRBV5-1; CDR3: CASSLGTGYEQYF
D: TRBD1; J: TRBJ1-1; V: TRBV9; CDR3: CASSVRDSNTEAFF
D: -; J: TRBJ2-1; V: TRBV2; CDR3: CASSETWSSYNEQFF
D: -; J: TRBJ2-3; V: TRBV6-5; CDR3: CASGYDGENTDTQYF
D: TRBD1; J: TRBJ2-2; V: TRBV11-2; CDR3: CASSLARQGGTGELFF
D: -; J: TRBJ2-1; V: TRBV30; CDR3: CAWSKGLNNEQFF
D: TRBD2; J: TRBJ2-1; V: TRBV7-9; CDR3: CASSLGRTLAGDYNEQFF
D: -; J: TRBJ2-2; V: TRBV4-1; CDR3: CASSQEGNIGRRDSGELFF
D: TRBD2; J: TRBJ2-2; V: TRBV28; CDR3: CASSRSGSRTGELFF
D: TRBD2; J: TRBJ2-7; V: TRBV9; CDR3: CASSALGTSGGYEQYF
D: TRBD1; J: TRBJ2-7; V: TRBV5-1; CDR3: CASSLGQGRYEQYF
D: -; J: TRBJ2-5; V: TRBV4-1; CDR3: CASSQYRGPGVTQYF
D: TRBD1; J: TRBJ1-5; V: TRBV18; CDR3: CASSPTGTQPQHF
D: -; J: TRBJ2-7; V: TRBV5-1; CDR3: CASRSGRPTYEQYF
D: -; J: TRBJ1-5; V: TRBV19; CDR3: CASSPLLTNNQPQHF
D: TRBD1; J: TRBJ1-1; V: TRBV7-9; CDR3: CASSLHEGAITEAFF
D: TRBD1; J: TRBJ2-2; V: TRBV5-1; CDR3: CASSLTGQGNTGELFF
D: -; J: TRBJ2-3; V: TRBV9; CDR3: CASSVAGNTQYF
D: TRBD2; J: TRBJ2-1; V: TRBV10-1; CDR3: CASSEGSGSINEQFF
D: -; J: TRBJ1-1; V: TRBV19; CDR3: CASSISYSKMNTEAFF
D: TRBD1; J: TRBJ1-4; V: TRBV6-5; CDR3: CASRRTGRDEKLFF
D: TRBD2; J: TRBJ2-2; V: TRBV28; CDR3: CASSPPGLAGDTGELFF
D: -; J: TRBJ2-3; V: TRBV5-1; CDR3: CASSTSGYDTDTQYF
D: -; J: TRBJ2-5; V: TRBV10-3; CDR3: CAISERSGRQETQYF
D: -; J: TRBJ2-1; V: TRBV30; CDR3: CAWSVRSPEQFF
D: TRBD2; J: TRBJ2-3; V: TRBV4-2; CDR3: CASSQAESGSNPDTQYF
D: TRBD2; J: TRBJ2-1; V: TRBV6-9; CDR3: CAITSGDNEQFF
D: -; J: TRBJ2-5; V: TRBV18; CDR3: CASSPGFQETQYF
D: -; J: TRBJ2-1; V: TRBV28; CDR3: CASRTLGGSPHHNEQFF
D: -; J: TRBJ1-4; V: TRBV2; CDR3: CASSEASRKLFF
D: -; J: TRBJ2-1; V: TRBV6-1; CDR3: CASNQGISNEQFF
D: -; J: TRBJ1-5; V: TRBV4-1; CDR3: CASSQDPQAPQHF
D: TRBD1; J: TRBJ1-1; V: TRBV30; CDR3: CAWSNLRDRAPGEAFF
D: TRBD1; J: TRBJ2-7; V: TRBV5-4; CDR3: CASSHRTGATSEQYF
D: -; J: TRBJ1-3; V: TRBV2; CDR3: CASRPGLSGNTIYF
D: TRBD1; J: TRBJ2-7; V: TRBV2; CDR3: CASTIPGQGLDF
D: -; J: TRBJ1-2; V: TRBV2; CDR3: CASSLELGGYGYTF
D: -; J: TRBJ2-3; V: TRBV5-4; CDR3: CASMLWGRGYSTDTQYF
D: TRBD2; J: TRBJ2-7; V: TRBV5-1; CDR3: CASSYRRPGLAGGRYEQYF
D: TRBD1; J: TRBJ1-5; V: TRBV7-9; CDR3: CASSLGTGLYQPQHF
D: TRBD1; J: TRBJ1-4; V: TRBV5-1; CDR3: CASSLEGQGSSTNEKLFF
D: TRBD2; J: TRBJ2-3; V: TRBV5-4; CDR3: CASSLTSATDTQYF
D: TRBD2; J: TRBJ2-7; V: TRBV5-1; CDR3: CASSFTGGTYEQYF
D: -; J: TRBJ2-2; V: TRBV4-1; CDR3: CASSQERGFLGELFF
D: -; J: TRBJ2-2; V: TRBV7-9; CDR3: CASSPPGQINTGELFF
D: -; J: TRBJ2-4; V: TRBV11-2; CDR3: CASSFSRAPWGLKNIQYF
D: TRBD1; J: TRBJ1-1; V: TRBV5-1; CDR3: CASRRGPPGTGSFPEAFF
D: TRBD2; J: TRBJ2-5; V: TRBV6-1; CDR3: CASSDSGGPYQETQYF
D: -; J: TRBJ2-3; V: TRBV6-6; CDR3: CASRPGQGTDTQYF
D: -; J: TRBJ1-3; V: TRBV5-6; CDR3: CASSLTGDYAGNTIYF
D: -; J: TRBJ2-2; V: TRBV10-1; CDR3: CASTRGGSGELFF